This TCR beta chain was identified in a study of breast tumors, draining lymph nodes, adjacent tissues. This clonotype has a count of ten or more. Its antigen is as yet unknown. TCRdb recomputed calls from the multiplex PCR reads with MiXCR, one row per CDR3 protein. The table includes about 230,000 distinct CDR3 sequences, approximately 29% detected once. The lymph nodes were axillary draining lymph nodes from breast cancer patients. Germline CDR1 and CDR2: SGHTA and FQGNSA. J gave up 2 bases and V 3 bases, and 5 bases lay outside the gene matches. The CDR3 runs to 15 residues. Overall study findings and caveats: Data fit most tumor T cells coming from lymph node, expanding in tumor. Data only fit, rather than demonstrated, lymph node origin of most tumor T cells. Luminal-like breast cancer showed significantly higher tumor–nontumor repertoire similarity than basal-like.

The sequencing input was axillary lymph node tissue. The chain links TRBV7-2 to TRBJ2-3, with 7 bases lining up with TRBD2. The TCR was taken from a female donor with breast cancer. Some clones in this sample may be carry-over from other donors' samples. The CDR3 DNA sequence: TGTGCCAGCAGCTTGGGGGGGAGGGCCACAGATACGCAGTATTTT. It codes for CASSLGGRATDTQYF.